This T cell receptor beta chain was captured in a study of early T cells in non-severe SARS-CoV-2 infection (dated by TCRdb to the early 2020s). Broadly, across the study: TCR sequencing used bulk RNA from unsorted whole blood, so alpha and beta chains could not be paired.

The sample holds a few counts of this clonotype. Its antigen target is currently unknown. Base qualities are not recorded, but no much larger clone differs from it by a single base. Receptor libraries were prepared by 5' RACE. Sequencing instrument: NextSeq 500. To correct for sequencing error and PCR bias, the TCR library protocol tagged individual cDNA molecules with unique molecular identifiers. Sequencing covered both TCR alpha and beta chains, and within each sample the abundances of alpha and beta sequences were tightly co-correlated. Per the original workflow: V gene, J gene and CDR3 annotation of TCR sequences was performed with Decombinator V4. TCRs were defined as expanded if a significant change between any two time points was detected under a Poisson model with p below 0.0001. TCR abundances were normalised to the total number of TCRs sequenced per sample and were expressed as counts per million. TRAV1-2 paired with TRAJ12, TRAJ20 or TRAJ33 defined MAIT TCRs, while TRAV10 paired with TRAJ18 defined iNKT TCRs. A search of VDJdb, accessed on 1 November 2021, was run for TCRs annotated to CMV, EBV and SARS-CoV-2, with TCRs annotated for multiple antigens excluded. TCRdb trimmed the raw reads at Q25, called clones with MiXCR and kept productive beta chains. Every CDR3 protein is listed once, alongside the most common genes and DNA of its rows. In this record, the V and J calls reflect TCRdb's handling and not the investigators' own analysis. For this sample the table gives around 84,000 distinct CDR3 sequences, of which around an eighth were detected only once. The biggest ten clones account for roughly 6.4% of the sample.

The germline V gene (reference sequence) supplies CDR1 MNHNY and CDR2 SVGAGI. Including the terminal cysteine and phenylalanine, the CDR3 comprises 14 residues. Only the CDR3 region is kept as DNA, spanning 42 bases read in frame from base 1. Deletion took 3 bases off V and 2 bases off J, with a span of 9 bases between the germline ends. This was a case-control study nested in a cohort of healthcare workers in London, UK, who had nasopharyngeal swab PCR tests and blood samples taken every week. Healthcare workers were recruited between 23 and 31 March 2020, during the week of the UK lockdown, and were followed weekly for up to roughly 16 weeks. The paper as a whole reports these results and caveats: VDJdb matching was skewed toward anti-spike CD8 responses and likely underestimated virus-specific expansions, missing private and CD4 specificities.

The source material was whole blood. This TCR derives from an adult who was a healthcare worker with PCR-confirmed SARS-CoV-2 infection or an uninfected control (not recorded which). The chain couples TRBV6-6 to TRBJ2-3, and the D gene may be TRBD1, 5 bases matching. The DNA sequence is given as TGTGCCAGCAGTTATAGGGGATTCACAGATACGCAGTATTTT. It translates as CASSYRGFTDTQYF.